The next 25 T cell receptor beta chains were all read from a single sample in a study of CD8+CD57+ T cells in acquired aplastic anemia. CDR3 and TCR beta VDJ profiling relied on a genomic DNA template. One entry per CDR3 protein, called by TCRdb with MiXCR from the reads. The sample lists under 250,000 distinct CDR3 sequences, 30% to 35% occurring once. Sample: sorted CD4+, CD8+, or CD8+CD57+ T cells (not recorded which) from PBMCs. Every receptor here comes from a human donor in good health, serving as a control.

V is TRBV10-3 and J is TRBJ1-1; a possible D gene is TRBD1 (5 bases). The CDR3 covers 12 residues. V was cut by 10 bases and J by 2 bases, with 11 bases left in between. CDR1 is ENHRY and CDR2 is SYGVKD in the germline V gene. The CDR3 sequence is CASNGGNTEAFF. The CDR3, as DNA: TGTGCCAGCAATGGGGGAAACACTGAAGCTTTCTTT.

The genes are TRBV19 and TRBJ2-7, with 7 bases aligning to TRBD1. CDR1 LNHDA and CDR2 SQIVND come from the germline V gene (reference sequence). V lost 5 bases to trimming and J lost 4 bases; unmatched junction nucleotides: 17. The CDR3 is made up of 17 amino acids. This chain's CDR3 is CASSALIGQDQPYEQYF. The CDR3 region has the DNA TGTGCCAGTAGTGCCCTCATCGGACAGGACCAACCTTACGAGCAGTACTTC.

This clonotype has just a few counts. V gene TRBV7-3 combines with J gene TRBJ2-1; D uncertain. The CDR3 is 14 amino acids. Trimming shortened V by 5 bases and J by 0 bases, and 8 bases separated the two germline ends. Germline V lookup: CDR1 SGHTA, CDR2 FQGTGA. Written as DNA, the CDR3 is TGTGCCAGCAGCCCCATGAGCTCCTACAATGAGCAGTTCTTC. It specifies CASSPMSSYNEQFF.

This clonotype was detected a few times. The chain carries TRBV6-5 and TRBJ2-1; 8 bases agree with TRBD1. Trimming took 2 bases from V and 4 from J; bases not matched to a gene: 4. The CDR3 runs to 15 residues. From germline, CDR1 is MNHEY and CDR2 SVGAGI. The CDR3 nucleotides are TGTGCCAGCAGTTACGCCCAGGGGGCTTACAATGAGCAGTTCTTC. Translating gives CASSYAQGAYNEQFF.

This chain connects TRBV7-3 to TRBJ2-7; a possible D gene is TRBD2 (5 bases). The V gene lost 1 base and the J gene lost 3 bases, with 16 bases spanning the gap. CDR3 length: 16 residues. The germline gives CDR1 SGHTA, CDR2 FQGTGA. The CDR3 reads CASSLSGGSPFYEQYF. The CDR3 coding sequence is TGTGCCAGCAGCTTAAGTGGTGGGAGTCCCTTCTACGAGCAGTACTTC.

This clonotype was seen only a few times. The chain is built from TRBV15 and TRBJ2-7; D is ambiguous. Trimming shortened V by 3 bases and J by 6 bases, and 18 bases separated the two germline ends. The CDR3 extends over 15 amino acids. Germline V gene data show CDR1 as LNHNV and CDR2 as YYDKDF (reference sequence). CDR3 coding DNA: TGTGCCACCAGCAGCTCCTGGCCCATGGACGGCGAGCAGTACTTC. It yields the protein CATSSSWPMDGEQYF.

The chain links TRBV19 to TRBJ2-7; D call uncertain. The germline V gene has CDR1 LNHDA and CDR2 SQIVND (reference sequence). CDR3 size: 14 residues. V was shortened by 3 bases and J by 0 bases, with 9 bases between the two germline ends. The CDR3 region is CASSIADFSYEQYF. The DNA for the CDR3 is TGTGCCAGTAGTATTGCCGATTTCTCCTACGAGCAGTACTTC.

On this clonotype itself: The junction departs from germline at one end; a sequencing error may be responsible. The chain is built from TRBV5-1 and TRBJ1-1; D possibly corresponds to TRBD1 (6 bases). This CDR3 has 17 amino acids. Germline V gene sequence: CDR1 SGHRS, CDR2 YFSETQ. The CDR3 loop is CASAPNPPGDVGTEAIF. CDR3 sequence (DNA): TGCGCCAGCGCACCCAATCCACCAGGGGATGTAGGCACTGAAGCTATCTTT.

The chain carries TRBV5-1 and TRBJ2-1; 9 bases are shared with TRBD2. Germline V gene sequence: CDR1 SGHRS, CDR2 YFSETQ. The CDR3 length is 14 residues. Trimming at V came to 2 bases and at J to 8 bases, leaving 5 bases not matched to a gene. CDR3 nucleotide sequence: TGCGCCAGCAGCTTAGCGGGGGGTATGTATGAGCAGTTCTTC. It yields the protein CASSLAGGMYEQFF.

This clonotype was seen only a few times. This clone may be a read error of a much larger clone one base away. The chain is built from TRBV5-6 and TRBJ2-7; possible D gene TRBD2, 6 bases. Trimming stripped 7 bases from V and 1 base from J, with 9 bases between. The CDR3 runs to 12 residues. Germline V CDR1 and CDR2: SGHDT, YYEEEE. In DNA, the CDR3 is TGTGCCAGCCGAGGGAGGTCCTACGAGCAGTACTTC. Amino acid sequence: CASRGRSYEQYF.

This clonotype was seen ten or more times. This chain uses TRBV9 with TRBJ2-1; D gene unclear. The CDR3 runs 13 residues. Trimming removed 0 bases from V and 4 bases from J, with 5 bases in between. Germline-derived CDR1 and CDR2 are SGDLS and YYNGEE. CDR3 residues: CASSVEVYNEQFF. Here the CDR3 DNA reads TGTGCCAGCAGCGTAGAGGTGTACAATGAGCAGTTCTTC.

Concerning this clonotype itself: One base away lies a much larger clone, so this may be a sequencing read error. The chain is built from TRBV9 and TRBJ1-2, with D perhaps TRBD1 (5 bases). Germline assignment: CDR1 SGDLS and CDR2 YYNGEE. The CDR3 sequence is 16 residues long. This CDR3 reads CASSVESRPGGYGYAF. The CDR3 coding sequence is TGTGCCAGCAGCGTAGAGTCCCGCCCGGGGGGGTATGGCTACGCCTTC. Using reference TRBV9 and TRBJ1-2 for the parts outside the CDR3, the full variable domain is DSGVTQTPKHLITATGQRVTLRCSPRSGDLSVYWYQQSLDQGLQFLIQYYNGEERAKGNILERFSAQQFPDLHSELNLSSLELGDSALYFCASSVESRPGGYGYAFGSGTRLTVV.

CDR3 in amino acids: CASSPLSKGGSGYEQYF. The CDR3 region has the DNA TGTGCCAGTAGTCCCCTGAGTAAAGGCGGGAGTGGGTACGAGCAGTACTTC. The J gene is TRBJ2-7, the V gene TRBV19, with 7 bases lining up with TRBD2. Germline V gene lookup returns CDR1 LNHDA and CDR2 SQIVND (reference sequence). Germline trimming cut 5 bases from V and 4 bases from J; bases unmatched to any gene: 17. The CDR3 loop spans 17 amino acids.

V gene TRBV9 combines with J gene TRBJ2-7; D is possibly TRBD1 (5 bases). CDR3 length: 15 residues. The germline CDR1 and CDR2 sequences are SGDLS and YYNGEE. Trimming pared 0 bases from V and 2 bases from J, leaving 12 bases between. CDR3 nucleotide sequence: TGTGCCAGCAGCGTAGGCCCAGGGCTTACCTACGAGCAGTACTTC. This sequence encodes CASSVGPGLTYEQYF.

This clonotype was seen only a few times. J is TRBJ2-1 and V is TRBV20-1, with TRBD1 identical over 7 bases. Germline V CDR1 and CDR2: DFQATT, SNEGSKA (reference sequence). The J segment lost 9 bases and the V segment lost 3 bases, leaving 11 bases of the junction unmatched. CDR3 length: 14 amino acids. The CDR3 nucleotides are TGCAGTGCTAGTCAGGGGGTGGTTGACGGTGAGCAGTTCTTC. Protein product: CSASQGVVDGEQFF.

This clonotype came up many times. The chain uses TRBV7-3 and TRBJ2-5; D is undetermined. From germline, CDR1 is SGHTA and CDR2 FQGTGA. The CDR3 covers 13 residues. V was shortened by 2 bases and J by 1 base, with 5 bases between the two germline ends. CDR3 region: CASSLGPQETQYF. In DNA form, the CDR3 reads TGTGCCAGCAGCTTAGGGCCCCAAGAGACCCAGTACTTC.

V and J are TRBV10-3 and TRBJ1-1, with D possibly being TRBD1 (6 bases). The CDR3 has 15 amino acids. Germline CDR1 is ENHRY and CDR2 is SYGVKD. The ends were cut back, 5 bases at V and 5 bases at J, with 18 bases in the middle. CDR3 nucleotides: TGTGCCATCAGTAGACAGGCGGGGGGATATACTGAAGCTTTCTTT. Translated, it gives CAISRQAGGYTEAFF.

The chain carries TRBV5-1 and TRBJ2-7; 10 nucleotides agree with TRBD1. The V gene end was trimmed by 2 bases and the J gene end by 3 bases; junction bases not matched to a gene: 5. The CDR3 runs 15 residues. Per germline, CDR1 SGHRS and CDR2 YFSETQ. In DNA, the CDR3 is TGCGCCAGCAGCTTAGACAGGGGGCGTAGCTACGAGCAGTACTTC. It translates to CASSLDRGRSYEQYF.

The J gene is TRBJ2-2, the V gene TRBV6-1, with 9 bases identical to TRBD1. This CDR3 has 15 residues. Germline V gene lookup returns CDR1 MNHNS and CDR2 SASEGT. V was pared by 6 bases and J by 3 bases, with 5 bases of the junction left unmatched. CDR3 DNA sequence: TGTGCCAGCAGGTTCACAGGGGGCGACACCGGGGAGCTGTTTTTT. Its protein product is CASRFTGGDTGELFF.

This clonotype came up a few times. The J gene is TRBJ2-5, the V gene TRBV5-1; TRBD1 is a possible D gene (6 bases). V was pared by 0 bases and J by 5 bases, with 17 bases between. The germline CDR1 and CDR2 sequences are SGHRS and YFSETQ. The CDR3 extends over 16 amino acids. CDR3 sequence reads: CASSLAGDTFGETQYF. The CDR3 region has the DNA TGCGCCAGCAGCTTGGCAGGGGACACGTTCGGGGAGACCCAGTACTTC. Combining the CDR3 with reference TRBV5-1 and TRBJ2-5 gives the whole variable domain KAGVTQTPRYLIKTRGQQVTLSCSPISGHRSVSWYQQTPGQGLQFLFEYFSETQRNKGNFPGRFSGRQFSNSRSEMNVSTLELGDSALYLCASSLAGDTFGETQYFGPGTRLLVL.

This CDR3 is CASRAATGSEQFF. CDR3 DNA: TGTGCCAGCAGAGCGGCTACAGGGTCTGAGCAGTTCTTC. V gene TRBV12-3 or TRBV12-4 combines with J gene TRBJ2-1, with TRBD1 as a possible D gene (6 bases). This CDR3 spans 13 amino acids. Trimming took off 6 bases at V and 9 bases at J, with 15 bases between the two ends.

Regarding this clonotype: A clone one base away is much larger, so this may be a read error. This chain uses TRBV20-1 with TRBJ2-3, with 10 bases lining up with TRBD2. Per the germline V gene, CDR1 is DFQATT and CDR2 is SNEGSKA (reference sequence). This CDR3 region has 14 residues. The CDR3 sequence: CGASLAGATDTQYF. CDR3 nucleotide sequence: TGCGGTGCTAGCCTAGCGGGAGCGACAGATACGCAGTATTTT.

There are many counts of this clonotype. The chain employs TRBV20-1 and TRBJ2-3; 8 bases agree with TRBD2. This CDR3 has 18 amino acids. Germline V gene sequence: CDR1 DFQATT, CDR2 SNEGSKA (reference sequence). J lost 0 bases, V lost 3 bases, and 14 bases had no gene match. CDR3 sequence (DNA): TGCAGTGCTAGTGACCCGGGACTAGGACTTTGGAGCACAGATACGCAGTATTTT. Translation: CSASDPGLGLWSTDTQYF.

This clonotype came up many times. The chain couples TRBV20-1 to TRBJ1-1; D not certain. Trimming left V 1 base short and J 4 bases short, with 7 bases between. The CDR3 contains 12 residues. Germline values: CDR1 DFQATT, CDR2 SNEGSKA (reference sequence). This CDR3 is CSARVRATEAFF. CDR3 DNA sequence: TGCAGTGCTAGAGTCCGGGCCACTGAAGCTTTCTTT.

This clonotype appeared a few times. The genes are TRBV6-6 and TRBJ2-5; no definite D call. V was cut by 8 bases and J by 4 bases, with 8 bases left in between. Looked up from germline, CDR1 is MNHNY and CDR2 is SVGAGI (reference sequence). This CDR3 region has 11 residues. The CDR3 region is CASRSGETQYF. The CDR3 DNA reads as TGTGCCAGCCGGTCGGGAGAGACCCAGTACTTC.